The source of this TCR beta chain is a study of T cell responses to AZD1222 COVID-19 vaccine (dated by TCRdb to the early 2020s). Concerning the study at large: AZD1222 recipients whose second dose came at about 4 weeks and those whose second dose came at about 12 weeks were combined into one group, since spike-specific TCR depth and breadth did not differ between the two schedules. A total of under 250 trial participants underwent TCR sequencing, of whom about 210 had received two doses of AZD1222 and around 25 had received two doses of the MenACWY control vaccine. Trial participants were enrolled by age into subgroups of 18-55, 56-69 and 70-plus years, and about 150, 27 and 61 TCR-sequenced participants, respectively, were included in these subgroups. Here is what the overall study found, with its caveats: Reportedly, almost half of the unique spike-specific TCRs recognized epitopes lying outside the regions that are mutated in the B.1.351 and B.1.1.7 variants. After two AZD1222 doses, both the breadth and the depth of spike-specific TCRs were significantly higher than at day 0 and than in MenACWY recipients. No day 14 peak-response samples were available, so repertoires were characterized only after the peak T cell response. Conclusions about previously exposed vaccinees were limited because only a handful of AZD1222 recipients were SARS-CoV-2 seropositive at baseline. Vaccine-associated CD4 TCRs spanned the whole spike protein, with dominant responses in regions 160-218 and 743-854. Participants were mostly white British, with more females than males. The authors suggested clonal diversity may have been underestimated. The 56-69-year group was small, and its depth increase did not reach significance, likely because of low power.

The CDR3 regions of human TCRbeta chains were analyzed by immunosequencing. For the original study's pipeline: Repertoire TCRs were matched against a reference library of SARS-CoV-2-specific TCRs generated with the MIRA antigen-specificity platform. Breadth was defined as the fraction of unique TCRs that were SARS-CoV-2-associated. Depth was defined as the fraction of total T cells that were SARS-CoV-2-associated. Using the MIRA data, every spike-specific TCR was mapped to the spike region that the TCR reacted to and assigned to either a CD4 or a CD8 class. Log10-transformed breadth and depth values were compared by one-way ANOVA with Sidak's multiple comparisons tests. TCRdb took over this immuneACCESS table, retaining in-frame rearrangements with V and J assigned. Such tables are incomplete; in checked studies, under half of the missing clones stem from an unresolved V gene, and the remainder is unexplained. The V and J calls and the clone size are those of that table, but D and trimming were determined from the DNA. The sample table records approximately 150,000 clones; 85% to 95% of these occur just once. The ten top clones hold 0.9% of the sample.

This sample's time point label indicates: baseline before first vaccination. The vaccinee samples were drawn from two UK trials, COV001 and COV002, one of which was a single-blind randomized controlled phase 2/3 trial testing AZD1222 (ChAdOx1 nCoV-19) in healthy adults. For TCRbeta chain sequencing, PBMC samples from trial participants were taken at day 0 and at day 28 after the second dose. Comment on this clone: No antigen is known for it. Base qualities are not provided; no much larger clone lies one nucleotide away.

The V end loses 10 bases and the J end loses 9 bases, and a stretch of 21 bases separates them. Reading the germline V gene gives CDR1 SNHLY and CDR2 FYNNEI. Including cysteine and phenylalanine, the CDR3 has 13 amino acids. Just CDR3 DNA is preserved here, 39 bases in frame from base 1. The source material was peripheral blood, sampled on day 0 of AZD1222 vaccination. Here the chain combines TRBV2 and TRBJ1-2, with an unclear D gene assignment. The source of this sequence is an adult in good health. The CDR3 protein: CATFAPAGMSYTF. The DNA sequence follows: TGTGCCACCTTCGCCCCGGCCGGCATGAGCTACACCTTC.